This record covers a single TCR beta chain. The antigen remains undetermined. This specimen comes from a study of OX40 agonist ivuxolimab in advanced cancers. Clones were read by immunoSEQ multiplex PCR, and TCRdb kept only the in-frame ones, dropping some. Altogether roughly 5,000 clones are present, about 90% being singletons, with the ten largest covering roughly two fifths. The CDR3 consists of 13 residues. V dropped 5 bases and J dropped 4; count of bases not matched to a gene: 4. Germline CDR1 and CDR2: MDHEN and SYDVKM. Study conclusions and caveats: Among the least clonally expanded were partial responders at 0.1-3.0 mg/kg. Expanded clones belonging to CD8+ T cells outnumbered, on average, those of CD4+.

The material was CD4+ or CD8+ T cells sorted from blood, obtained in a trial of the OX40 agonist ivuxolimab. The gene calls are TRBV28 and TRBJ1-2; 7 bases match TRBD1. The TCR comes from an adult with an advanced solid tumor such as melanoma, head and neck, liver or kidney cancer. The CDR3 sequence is CASSPGTVYGYTF. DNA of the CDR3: TGTGCCAGCAGTCCCGGGACAGTCTATGGCTACACCTTC.